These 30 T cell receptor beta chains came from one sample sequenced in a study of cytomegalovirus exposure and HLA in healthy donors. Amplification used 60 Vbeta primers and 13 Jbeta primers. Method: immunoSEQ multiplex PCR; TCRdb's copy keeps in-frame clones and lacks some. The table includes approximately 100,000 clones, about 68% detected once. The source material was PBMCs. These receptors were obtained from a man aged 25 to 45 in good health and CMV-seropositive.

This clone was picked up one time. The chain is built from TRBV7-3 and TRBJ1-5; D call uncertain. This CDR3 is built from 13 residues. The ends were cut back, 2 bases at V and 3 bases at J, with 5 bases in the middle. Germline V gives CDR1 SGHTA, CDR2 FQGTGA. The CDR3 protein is CASSLELNQPQHF. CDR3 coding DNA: TGTGCCAGCAGCTTAGAGCTCAATCAGCCCCAGCATTTT.

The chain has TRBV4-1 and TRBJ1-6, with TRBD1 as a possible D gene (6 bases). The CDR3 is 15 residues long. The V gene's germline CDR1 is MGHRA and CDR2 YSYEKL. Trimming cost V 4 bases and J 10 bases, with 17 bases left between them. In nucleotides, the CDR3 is TGCGCCAGCAGCCGATCCCCAGGGGAGAGATCACCCCTCCACTTT. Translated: CASSRSPGERSPLHF.

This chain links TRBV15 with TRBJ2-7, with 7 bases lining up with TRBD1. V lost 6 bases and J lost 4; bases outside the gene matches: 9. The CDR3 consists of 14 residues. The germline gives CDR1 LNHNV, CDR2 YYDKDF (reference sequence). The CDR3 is CATSAGTDIYEQYF. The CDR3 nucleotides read TGTGCCACCAGTGCCGGGACAGACATTTACGAGCAGTACTTC.

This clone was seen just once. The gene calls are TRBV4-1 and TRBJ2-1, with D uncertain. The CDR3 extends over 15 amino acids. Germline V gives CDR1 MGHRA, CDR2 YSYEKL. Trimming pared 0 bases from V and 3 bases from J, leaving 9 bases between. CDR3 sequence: CASSQEGNSYNEQFF. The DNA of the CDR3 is TGCGCCAGCAGCCAAGAAGGAAACAGCTACAATGAGCAGTTCTTC.

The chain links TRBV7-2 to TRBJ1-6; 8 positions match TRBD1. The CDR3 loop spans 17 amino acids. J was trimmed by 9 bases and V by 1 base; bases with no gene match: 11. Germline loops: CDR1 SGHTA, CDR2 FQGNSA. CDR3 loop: CASSLGPAGGVSSPLHF. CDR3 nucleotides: TGTGCCAGCAGCTTAGGGCCCGCAGGGGGCGTAAGTTCACCCCTCCACTTT.

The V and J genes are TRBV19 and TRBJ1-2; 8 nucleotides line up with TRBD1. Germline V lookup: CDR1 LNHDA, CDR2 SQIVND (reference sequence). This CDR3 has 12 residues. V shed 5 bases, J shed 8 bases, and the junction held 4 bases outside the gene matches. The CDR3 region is CASSSQGGGYTF. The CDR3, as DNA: TGTGCCAGTAGTTCACAGGGGGGGGGCTACACCTTC.

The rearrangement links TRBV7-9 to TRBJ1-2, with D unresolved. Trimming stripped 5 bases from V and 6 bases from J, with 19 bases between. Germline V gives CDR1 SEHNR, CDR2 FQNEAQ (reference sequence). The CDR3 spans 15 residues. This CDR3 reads CASSRIDGREDGYTF. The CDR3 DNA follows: TGTGCCAGCAGCCGGATTGATGGGAGGGAGGATGGCTACACCTTC.

The CDR3 sequence: CASSQGTVPYEQYF. CDR3 DNA sequence: TGTGCCAGCAGTCAGGGGACAGTGCCTTACGAGCAGTACTTC. This chain connects TRBV27 to TRBJ2-7; 7 nucleotides line up with TRBD1. Trimming took 5 bases from V and 4 from J; bases not matched to a gene: 8. Looked up from germline, CDR1 is MNHEY and CDR2 is SMNVEV (reference sequence). The CDR3 spans 14 residues.

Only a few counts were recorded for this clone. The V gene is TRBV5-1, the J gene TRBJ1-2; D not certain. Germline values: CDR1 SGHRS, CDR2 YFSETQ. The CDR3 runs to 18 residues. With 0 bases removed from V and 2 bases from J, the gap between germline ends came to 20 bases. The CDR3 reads CASSLGFFRGLKNYGYTF. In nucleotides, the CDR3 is TGCGCCAGCAGCTTGGGGTTTTTTCGCGGACTGAAGAACTATGGCTACACCTTC.

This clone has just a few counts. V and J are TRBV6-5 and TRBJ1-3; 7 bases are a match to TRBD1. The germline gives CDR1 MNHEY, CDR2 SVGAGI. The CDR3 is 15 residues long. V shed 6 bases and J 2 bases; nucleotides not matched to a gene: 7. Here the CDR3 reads CASRRQGLAGNTIYF. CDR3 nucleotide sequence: TGTGCCAGCAGGAGACAGGGACTTGCTGGAAACACCATATATTTT.

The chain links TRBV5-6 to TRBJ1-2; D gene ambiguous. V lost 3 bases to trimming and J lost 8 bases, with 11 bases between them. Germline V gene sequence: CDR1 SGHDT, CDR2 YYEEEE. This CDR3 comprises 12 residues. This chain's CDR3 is CASSSGIMGYTF. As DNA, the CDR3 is TGTGCCAGCAGCTCCGGGATTATGGGCTACACCTTC.

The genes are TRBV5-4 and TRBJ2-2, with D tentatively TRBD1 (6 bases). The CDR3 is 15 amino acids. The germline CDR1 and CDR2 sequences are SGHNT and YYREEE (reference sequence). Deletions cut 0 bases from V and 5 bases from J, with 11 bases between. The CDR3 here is CASSLGGPGTGELFF. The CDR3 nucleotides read TGTGCCAGCAGCTTGGGGGGGCCTGGGACCGGGGAGCTGTTTTTT.

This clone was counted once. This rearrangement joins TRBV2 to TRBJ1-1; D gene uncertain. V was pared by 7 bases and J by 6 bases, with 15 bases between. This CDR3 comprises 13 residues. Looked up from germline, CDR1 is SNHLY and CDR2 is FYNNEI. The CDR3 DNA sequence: TGTGCCAGCATCTTTCGGGAATTCGCTGAAGCTTTCTTT. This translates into CASIFREFAEAFF.

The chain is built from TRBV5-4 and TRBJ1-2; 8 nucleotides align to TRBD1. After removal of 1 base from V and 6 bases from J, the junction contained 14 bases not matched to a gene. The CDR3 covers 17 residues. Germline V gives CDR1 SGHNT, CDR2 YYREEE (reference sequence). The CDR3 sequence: CASSLINMPGGDDGYTF. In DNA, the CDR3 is TGTGCCAGCAGCTTGATAAATATGCCAGGGGGCGATGATGGCTACACCTTC. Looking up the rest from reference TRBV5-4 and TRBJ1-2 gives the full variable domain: ETGVTQSPTHLIKTRGQQVTLRCSSQSGHNTVSWYQQALGQGPQFIFQYYREEENGRGNFPPRFSGLQFPNYSSELNVNALELDDSALYLCASSLINMPGGDDGYTFGSGTRLTVV.

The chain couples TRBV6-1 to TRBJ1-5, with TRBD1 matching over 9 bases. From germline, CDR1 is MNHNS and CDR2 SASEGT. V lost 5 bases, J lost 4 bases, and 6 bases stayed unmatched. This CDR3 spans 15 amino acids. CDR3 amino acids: CASSPGQGWNQPQHF. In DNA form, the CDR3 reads TGTGCCAGCAGTCCGGGACAGGGATGGAATCAGCCCCAGCATTTT.

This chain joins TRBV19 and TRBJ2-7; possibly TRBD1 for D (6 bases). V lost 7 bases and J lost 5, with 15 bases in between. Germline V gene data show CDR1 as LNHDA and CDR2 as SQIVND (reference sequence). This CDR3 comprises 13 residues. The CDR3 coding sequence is TGTGCCAGTACCAACAGGGCTGGGGACGAGCAGTACTTC. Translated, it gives CASTNRAGDEQYF.

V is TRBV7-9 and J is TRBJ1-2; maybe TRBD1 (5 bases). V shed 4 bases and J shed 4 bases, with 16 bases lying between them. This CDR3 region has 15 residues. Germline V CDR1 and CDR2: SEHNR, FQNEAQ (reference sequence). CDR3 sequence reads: CASSSDARVGYGYTF. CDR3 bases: TGTGCCAGCAGCTCAGACGCCAGGGTGGGCTATGGCTACACCTTC.

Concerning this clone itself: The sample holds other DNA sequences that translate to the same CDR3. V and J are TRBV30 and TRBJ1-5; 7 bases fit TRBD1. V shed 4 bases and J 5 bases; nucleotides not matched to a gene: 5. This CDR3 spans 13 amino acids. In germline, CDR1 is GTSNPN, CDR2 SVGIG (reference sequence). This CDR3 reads CAWNDRVDQPQHF. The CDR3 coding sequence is TGTGCCTGGAATGACAGGGTAGATCAGCCCCAGCATTTT.

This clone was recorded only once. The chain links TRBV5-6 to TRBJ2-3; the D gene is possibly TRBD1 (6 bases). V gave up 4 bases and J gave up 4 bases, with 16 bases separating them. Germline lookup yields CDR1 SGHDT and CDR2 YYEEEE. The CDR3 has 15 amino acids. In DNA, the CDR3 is TGTGCCAGCAGCCCCGGACAGACTCCCCCAGATACGCAGTATTTT. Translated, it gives CASSPGQTPPDTQYF.

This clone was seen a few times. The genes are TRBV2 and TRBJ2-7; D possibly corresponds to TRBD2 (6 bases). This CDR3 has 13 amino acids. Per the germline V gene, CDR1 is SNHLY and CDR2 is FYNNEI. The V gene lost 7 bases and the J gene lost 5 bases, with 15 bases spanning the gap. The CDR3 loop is CASTTQASDEQYF. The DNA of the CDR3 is TGTGCCAGCACCACCCAGGCTAGCGACGAGCAGTACTTC.

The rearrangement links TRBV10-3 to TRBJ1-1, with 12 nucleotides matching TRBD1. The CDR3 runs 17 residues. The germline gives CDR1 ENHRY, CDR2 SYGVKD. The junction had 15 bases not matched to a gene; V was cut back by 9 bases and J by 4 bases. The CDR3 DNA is TGTGCCATACTCCCCGGGACAGGGGGCGGCGGGGCCACTGAAGCTTTCTTT. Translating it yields CAILPGTGGGGATEAFF.

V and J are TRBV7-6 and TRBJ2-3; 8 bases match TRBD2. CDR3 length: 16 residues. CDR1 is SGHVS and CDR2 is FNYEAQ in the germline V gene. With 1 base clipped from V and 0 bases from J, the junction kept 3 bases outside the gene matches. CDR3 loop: CASSLGGGGSTDTQYF. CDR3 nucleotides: TGTGCCAGCAGCTTAGGGGGCGGGGGGAGCACAGATACGCAGTATTTT.

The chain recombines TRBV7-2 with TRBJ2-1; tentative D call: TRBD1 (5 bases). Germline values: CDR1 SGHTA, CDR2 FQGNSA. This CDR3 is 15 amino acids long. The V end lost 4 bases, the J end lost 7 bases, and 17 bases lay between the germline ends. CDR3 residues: CASSSHGSGWNEQFF. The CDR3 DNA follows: TGTGCCAGCAGCTCCCACGGGTCAGGGTGGAATGAGCAGTTCTTC.

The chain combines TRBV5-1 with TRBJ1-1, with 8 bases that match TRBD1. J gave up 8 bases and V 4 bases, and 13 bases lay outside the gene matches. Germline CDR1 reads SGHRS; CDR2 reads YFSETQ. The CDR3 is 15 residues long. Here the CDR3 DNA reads TGCGCCAGCAGCAAGAAGGGGACAGGACTTCAGGAAGCTTTCTTT. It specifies CASSKKGTGLQEAFF.

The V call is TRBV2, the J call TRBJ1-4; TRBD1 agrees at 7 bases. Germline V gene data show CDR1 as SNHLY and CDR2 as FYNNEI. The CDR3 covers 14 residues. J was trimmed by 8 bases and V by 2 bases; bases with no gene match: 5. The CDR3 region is CASSEPGGGEKLFF. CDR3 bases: TGTGCCAGCAGTGAACCAGGGGGAGGCGAAAAACTGTTTTTT.

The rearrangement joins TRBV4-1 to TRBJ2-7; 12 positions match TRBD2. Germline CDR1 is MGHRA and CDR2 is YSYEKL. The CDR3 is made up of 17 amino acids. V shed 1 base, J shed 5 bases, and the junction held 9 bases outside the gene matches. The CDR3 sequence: CASSQVLAGGPRNEQYF. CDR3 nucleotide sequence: TGCGCCAGCAGCCAAGTCCTAGCGGGGGGGCCAAGAAACGAGCAGTACTTC.

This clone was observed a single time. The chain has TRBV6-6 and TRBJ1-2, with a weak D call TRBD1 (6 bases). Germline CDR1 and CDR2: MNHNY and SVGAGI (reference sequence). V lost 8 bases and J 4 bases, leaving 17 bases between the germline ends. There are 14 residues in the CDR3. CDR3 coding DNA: TGTGCCAGCCTGGACAGAAACGTTGGCTATGGCTACACCTTC. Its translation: CASLDRNVGYGYTF.

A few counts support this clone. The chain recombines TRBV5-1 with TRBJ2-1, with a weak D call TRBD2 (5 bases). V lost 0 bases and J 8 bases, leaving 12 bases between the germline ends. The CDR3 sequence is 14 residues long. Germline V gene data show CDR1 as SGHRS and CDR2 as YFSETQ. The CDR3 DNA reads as TGCGCCAGCAGCTTGGGTACGGGCGGGTATGAGCAGTTCTTC. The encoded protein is CASSLGTGGYEQFF.

The CDR3 loop reads CASSQAYRGVNTEAFF. The CDR3 bases are TGCGCCAGCAGCCAAGCGTACAGGGGGGTGAACACTGAAGCTTTCTTT. The genes are TRBV5-1 and TRBJ1-1; TRBD1 matches 8 bases. V dropped 4 bases and J dropped 0; count of bases not matched to a gene: 8. Germline lookup yields CDR1 SGHRS and CDR2 YFSETQ. This CDR3 region has 16 residues.

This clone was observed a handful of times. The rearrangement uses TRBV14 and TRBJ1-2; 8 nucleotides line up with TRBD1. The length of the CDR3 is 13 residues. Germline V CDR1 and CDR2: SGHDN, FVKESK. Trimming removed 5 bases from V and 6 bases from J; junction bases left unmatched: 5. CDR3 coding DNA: TGTGCCAGCAGCGCGACAGGGGATGATGGCTACACCTTC. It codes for CASSATGDDGYTF.